This TCR beta chain came from a study of blood T cell repertoires in COVID-19. Study background: Samples came from the United States, Italy and Spain, spanning acute and convalescent COVID-19. T cells, B-cell-depleted T cells, or PBMCs supplied cDNA or gDNA.

As handled by the study authors: Estimates of nucleated cell counts were drawn from the amplification of reference gene primers. Clones were read by immunoSEQ multiplex PCR, and TCRdb kept only the in-frame ones, dropping some. The V and J calls and the clone size are those of that table, but D and trimming were determined from the DNA. The repertoire holds 45,000 to 70,000 clones, with 84% as singletons. V lost 5 bases and J lost 5, with 6 bases in between. The length of the CDR3 is 11 residues. CDR1 and CDR2 from the germline V gene are SEHNR and FQNEAQ (reference sequence). This clone was seen a few times.

The TCR originated in a woman of 80 years or more with acute or convalescent COVID-19. The V and J genes are TRBV7-9 and TRBJ2-5, with D possibly matching TRBD1 (6 bases). Sequenced material: peripheral blood. CDR3 in amino acids: CASSQGETQYF. The CDR3 coding sequence is TGTGCCAGCAGCCAGGGGGAGACCCAGTACTTC.